Shown below are 22 T cell receptor beta chains from a single sample sequenced in a study of blood T cell repertoires in COVID-19. Produced via immunoSEQ multiplex PCR; TCRdb's table is partial and in-frame only. Of approximately 150,000 clones listed, roughly 77% are singletons. The specimen was peripheral blood. These receptors came from a human donor in a cohort sampled during active COVID-19.

The chain links TRBV29-1 to TRBJ2-3; 7 bases map to TRBD2. The length of the CDR3 is 13 residues. Germline trimming cut 2 bases from V and 1 base from J; bases unmatched to any gene: 0. Germline V CDR1 and CDR2: SQVTM, ANQGSEA. CDR3 protein: CSVESGGTDTQYF. CDR3 in DNA: TGCAGCGTTGAAAGCGGGGGCACAGATACGCAGTATTTT.

This chain joins TRBV7-9 and TRBJ2-5; a possible D gene is TRBD1 (6 bases). Germline V gene sequence: CDR1 SEHNR, CDR2 FQNEAQ (reference sequence). CDR3 length: 13 amino acids. Trimming stripped 5 bases from V and 4 bases from J, with 11 bases between. CDR3 DNA: TGTGCCAGCAGCCCGGCAGGGGCAGAGACCCAGTACTTC. This encodes CASSPAGAETQYF.

This chain uses TRBV18 with TRBJ2-5; 7 bases line up with TRBD1. J was trimmed by 2 bases and V by 6 bases; bases with no gene match: 9. The CDR3 is made up of 15 amino acids. Germline-derived CDR1 and CDR2 are KGHSH and LQKENI. This CDR3 is CASSRQPGQQETQYF. In nucleotides, the CDR3 is TGTGCCAGCTCCCGACAACCGGGACAGCAAGAGACCCAGTACTTC.

This clone was seen a single time. The chain uses TRBV5-4 and TRBJ2-1; 13 positions agree with TRBD2. CDR3 size: 18 residues. The trim removed 4 bases at V and 9 bases at J, leaving 16 bases unmatched. Germline CDR1 SGHNT, CDR2 YYREEE (reference sequence). The CDR3 DNA sequence: TGTGCCAGCAGCCACGGACTAGCGGGAGTTTTGCCTTCTCCTGAGCAGTTCTTC. It encodes CASSHGLAGVLPSPEQFF. Variable domain in full (rest from reference TRBV5-4 and TRBJ2-1): ETGVTQSPTHLIKTRGQQVTLRCSSQSGHNTVSWYQQALGQGPQFIFQYYREEENGRGNFPPRFSGLQFPNYSSELNVNALELDDSALYLCASSHGLAGVLPSPEQFFGPGTRLTVL.

V gene TRBV7-6 combines with J gene TRBJ2-2, with 8 nucleotides matching TRBD2. This CDR3 contains 17 residues. Germline V CDR1 and CDR2: SGHVS, FNYEAQ. Trimming at V came to 6 bases and at J to 6 bases, leaving 15 bases not matched to a gene. CDR3 region: CASRQPRSGSSAGELFF. In DNA, the CDR3 is TGTGCCAGCAGGCAACCCCGCAGCGGGAGCTCGGCCGGGGAGCTGTTTTTT.

The genes are TRBV5-1 and TRBJ1-1; D not certain. Germline V gives CDR1 SGHRS, CDR2 YFSETQ. The germline V and J ends were trimmed by 4 bases and 1 base, with 17 bases remaining between them. This CDR3 has 16 amino acids. Written as DNA, the CDR3 is TGCGCCAGCAGCGTGGCCCCAGGAGGCGGGAACACTGAAGCTTTCTTT. This encodes CASSVAPGGGNTEAFF.

V gene TRBV6-1 combines with J gene TRBJ2-5; TRBD2 matches at 10 bases. There are 17 residues in the CDR3. Germline V gives CDR1 MNHNS, CDR2 SASEGT. J gave up 3 bases and V 1 base, and 8 bases lay outside the gene matches. In nucleotides, the CDR3 is TGTGCCAGCAGTGAAGGAGGGGGACTAGCGCGTAAAGAGACCCAGTACTTC. Translating gives CASSEGGGLARKETQYF.

J is TRBJ1-2 and V is TRBV23-1; the D is unclear. TRBV23-1 is recorded as an ORF, its role being uncertain. There are 14 residues in the CDR3. Trimming took off 10 bases at V and 0 bases at J, with 15 bases between the two ends. The CDR3 loop is CATPILSANYGYTF. In DNA form, the CDR3 reads TGCGCCACACCAATTCTCTCAGCTAACTATGGCTACACCTTC.

The chain joins TRBV5-4 to TRBJ2-7, with TRBD2 as a possible D gene (6 bases). The germline gives CDR1 SGHNT, CDR2 YYREEE (reference sequence). The V end was cut by 0 bases, the J end by 1 base, with 17 bases between. The length of the CDR3 is 17 residues. The DNA for the CDR3 is TGTGCCAGCAGCTTGGCCGGAGGGGCCTTGAAGTCCTACGAGCAGTACTTC. Translated: CASSLAGGALKSYEQYF.

This clone was seen a few times. The chain carries TRBV7-2 and TRBJ1-1; D is uncertain. Germline values: CDR1 SGHTA, CDR2 FQGNSA. The CDR3 totals 13 residues. V lost 4 bases to trimming and J lost 4 bases, with 10 bases between them. CDR3 bases: TGTGCCAGCAGCTGGGAGACGGTCACTGAAGCTTTCTTT. This encodes CASSWETVTEAFF.

J is TRBJ2-1 and V is TRBV6-5; D is uncertain. V was pared by 7 bases and J by 9 bases, with 16 bases between. The CDR3 has 13 amino acids. CDR1 is MNHEY and CDR2 is SVGAGI in the germline V gene. CDR3 in amino acids: CASTPAGGTEQFF. Written as DNA, the CDR3 is TGTGCCAGCACCCCCGCCGGCGGTACTGAGCAGTTCTTC.

The rearrangement uses TRBV4-3 and TRBJ1-2; TRBD1 is a possible D gene (6 bases). Trimming pared 4 bases from V and 2 bases from J, leaving 11 bases between. There are 14 residues in the CDR3. Germline CDR1 and CDR2: LGHNA and YSLEER. CDR3 DNA sequence: TGCGCCAGCAGCCTCGGACAGTTCAACTATGGCTACACCTTC. Translation: CASSLGQFNYGYTF.

The genes are TRBV4-3 and TRBJ1-6, with TRBD1 matching over 9 bases. The CDR3 loop spans 16 amino acids. Germline CDR1 is LGHNA and CDR2 is YSLEER. V shed 1 base, J shed 5 bases, and the junction held 3 bases outside the gene matches. CDR3 DNA: TGCGCCAGCAGCCAAGCGGGACAGGGAGATAATTCACCCCTCCACTTT. Protein product: CASSQAGQGDNSPLHF.

J is TRBJ2-1 and V is TRBV7-8, with 8 nucleotides matching TRBD2. Germline trimming cut 4 bases from V and 10 bases from J; bases unmatched to any gene: 9. This CDR3 is built from 14 residues. CDR1 is SGHVS, CDR2 FQNEAQ, per germline. CDR3 amino acids: CASSSRTSLGEQFF. The CDR3, as DNA: TGTGCCAGCAGCTCACGGACTAGCTTGGGAGAGCAGTTCTTC.

This clone was counted at least ten times. The chain joins TRBV3-1 (or the pseudogene TRBV3-2) to TRBJ2-7; 16 bases map to TRBD2. Looked up from germline, CDR1 is LGHDT and CDR2 is YNNKEL (reference sequence). This CDR3 has 17 amino acids. The junction had 12 bases not matched to a gene; V was cut back by 8 bases and J by 5 bases. The CDR3 loop reads CASGPPSGTSGRDEQYF. The CDR3 DNA reads as TGTGCCAGCGGTCCACCATCCGGGACTAGCGGGAGGGACGAGCAGTACTTC.

The rearrangement joins TRBV6-5 to TRBJ1-2; 9 positions match TRBD1. The trim removed 2 bases at V and 4 bases at J, leaving 5 bases unmatched. Germline CDR1 reads MNHEY; CDR2 reads SVGAGI. The CDR3 is 15 amino acids. Here the CDR3 reads CASSYRTGEVYGYTF. In nucleotides, the CDR3 is TGTGCCAGCAGTTACCGGACAGGGGAGGTCTATGGCTACACCTTC.

CDR3 sequence reads: CASSIGQNNSPLHF. In DNA form, the CDR3 reads TGCGCCAGCAGCATAGGACAGAATAATTCACCCCTCCACTTT. The V and J genes are TRBV4-3 and TRBJ1-6; tentatively, D is TRBD1 (6 bases). The CDR3 sequence is 14 residues long. The germline V and J ends were trimmed by 5 bases and 5 bases, with 10 bases remaining between them. In germline, CDR1 is LGHNA, CDR2 YSLEER.

V and J are TRBV21-1 and TRBJ2-2; the table gives TRBD2 as D, unverified against the DNA. TRBV21-1 is an annotated pseudogene. This CDR3 is built from 20 residues. CDR3 bases: TGTGCCAGCCGGGACAGGAGCGCCTGTAGCGGGAGGGCCGTCACCGGGGAGCTGTTTTTT. Translated, it gives CASRDRSACSGRAVTGELFF.

J is TRBJ1-3 and V is TRBV4-3; D is undetermined. Germline CDR1 LGHNA, CDR2 YSLEER. This CDR3 has 15 amino acids. Trimming took off 4 bases at V and 3 bases at J, with 13 bases between the two ends. The CDR3 nucleotides are TGCGCCAGCAGCCGGTCCCGGGATGGTGGAAACACCATATATTTT. Encoded protein: CASSRSRDGGNTIYF.

The gene calls are TRBV19 and TRBJ2-5; 8 bases are shared with TRBD1. J lost 4 bases, V lost 3 bases, and 7 bases had no gene match. Germline V gives CDR1 LNHDA, CDR2 SQIVND (reference sequence). This CDR3 contains 15 residues. CDR3 sequence reads: CASSILSGGVETQYF. DNA for the CDR3: TGTGCCAGTAGTATTTTGTCAGGGGGCGTAGAGACCCAGTACTTC.

V is TRBV3-1 (or the pseudogene TRBV3-2) and J is TRBJ2-1; D possibly corresponds to TRBD2 (6 bases). Trimming removed 0 bases at V and 2 bases at J, with 8 bases between. The CDR3 extends over 15 amino acids. The germline V gene has CDR1 LGHDT and CDR2 YNNKEL (reference sequence). The CDR3 region has the DNA TGTGCCAGCAGCCAAGACGGAGGGACCTACAATGAGCAGTTCTTC. As protein: CASSQDGGTYNEQFF.

The J gene is TRBJ2-7, the V gene TRBV25-1; TRBD2 might be the D (5 bases). V was clipped by 7 bases and J by 6 bases, with 16 bases between them. The germline V gene has CDR1 MGHDK and CDR2 SYGVNS. CDR3 length: 13 residues. Here the CDR3 reads CASTRVEGREQYF. The CDR3 DNA reads TGTGCCAGCACCCGGGTCGAGGGCCGCGAGCAGTACTTC.